The T cell receptor beta chain described here comes from a study of CXCR3-negative and CXCR3-positive naive CD8 T cells. Germline lookup yields CDR1 LNHDA and CDR2 SQIVND (reference sequence). CDR3 size: 11 residues. To note about this clonotype: Its specificity is unknown.

General study findings and limits: TRB CDR3 properties indicated TCR strength, while surface CD5 was similar across naive subsets. TRB CDR3s were more hydrophobic in CXCR3-positive than in CXCR3-negative naive cells.

UMI labels and 5' RACE were used to prepare the TRB cDNA libraries. TCRdb re-called the 5' RACE reads; one entry per CDR3 protein, DNA not given. Its clone listing holds 110,000 or so distinct CDR3 sequences. Sequenced input: naive CXCR3+ CD8+ T cells from blood. Subset reported: CD45RO-CCR7+CD27+CD95- naive CD8+ T cells expressing CXCR3 (TNR3+). The gene calls are TRBV19 and TRBJ1-1; TCRdb picks TRBD1, but there is no DNA to check that call. The TCR sequence derives from a human donor in good health. Some clones in this sample may be carry-over from other donors' samples. The CDR3 loop reads CASSTRTVTNF.